This T cell receptor (beta chain) was documented in a study of control samples from healthy donors and cancer patients. The data were produced by immunoSEQ multiplex PCR, yet TCRdb's version contains in-frame clones alone and is incomplete. This table holds 25,000 to 35,000 clones, about 86% found once. Trimming pared 5 bases from V and 0 bases from J, leaving 19 bases between. Germline loops: CDR1 SGHAT, CDR2 FQNNGV. CDR3 length equals 18 residues. The sequenced sample was PBMCs. V gene TRBV11-2 combines with J gene TRBJ1-4, with D tentatively TRBD1 (6 bases). The sequence came from a middle-aged woman with lung cancer. CDR3 sequence reads: CASSLGVGGPATNEKLFF. The CDR3 DNA follows: TGTGCCAGCAGCCTAGGGGTCGGGGGGCCCGCAACTAATGAAAAACTGTTTTTT. Complete variable domain (other parts from reference TRBV11-2 and TRBJ1-4): EAGVAQSPRYKIIEKRQSVAFWCNPISGHATLYWYQQILGQGPKLLIQFQNNGVVDDSQLPKDRFSAERLKGVDSTLKIQPAKLEDSAVYLCASSLGVGGPATNEKLFFGSGTQLSVL.